The 14 T cell receptor beta chains in this list originate from one sample, sequenced in a study of CD8 T cells in ankylosing spondylitis. TCRdb analysed the 5' RACE reads with MiXCR anew, one entry per CDR3 protein. The sample has some 340,000 distinct CDR3 sequences, about 14% seen once. Sample: blood, either unsorted or a sorted T cell fraction (not recorded which). The receptors shown here come from a male donor with ankylosing spondylitis or in good health (not recorded which).

This clonotype was observed many times. CDR3 loop: CASSYSSGTPYEQYF. The CDR3 DNA reads as TGTGCCAGCAGTTACTCGTCAGGGACTCCCTACGAGCAGTACTTC. J is TRBJ2-7 and V is TRBV6-2 or TRBV6-3, with a possible D match to TRBD2 (6 bases). Trimming took off 0 bases at V and 2 bases at J, with 11 bases between the two ends. Germline CDR1 and CDR2: MNHEY and SVGEGT. The CDR3 is 15 amino acids.

The V gene is TRBV12-3 or TRBV12-4, the J gene TRBJ1-2; TRBD1 agrees at 7 bases. V shed 6 bases, J shed 5 bases, and the junction held 3 bases outside the gene matches. The CDR3 is 12 residues long. Here the CDR3 DNA reads TGTGCCAGCAGGACAGGGAGTTATGGCTACACCTTC. Its protein is CASRTGSYGYTF.

A few counts support this clonotype. This rearrangement joins TRBV20-1 to TRBJ2-1; tentatively, D is TRBD2 (6 bases). V gave up 3 bases and J gave up 6 bases, with 9 bases separating them. The length of the CDR3 is 12 residues. Germline lookup yields CDR1 DFQATT and CDR2 SNEGSKA (reference sequence). CDR3 coding DNA: TGCAGTGCTAGTGGTAGCGGCAATGAGCAGTTCTTC. The encoded protein is CSASGSGNEQFF.

This clonotype was counted only a few times. The CDR3 bases are TGCGCCAGCAGCTTTGACAGGGTCACAGATACGCAGTATTTT. It specifies CASSFDRVTDTQYF. The chain combines TRBV5-1 with TRBJ2-3; TRBD1 agrees at 7 bases. The V segment lost 2 bases and the J segment 2 bases; nucleotides outside the gene matches: 2. The CDR3 runs 14 residues. Germline V lookup: CDR1 SGHRS, CDR2 YFSETQ.

The genes are TRBV12-3 or TRBV12-4 and TRBJ1-2; 9 nucleotides align to TRBD1. V dropped 4 bases and J dropped 0; count of bases not matched to a gene: 6. This CDR3 has 16 residues. CDR3 sequence: CASSYTGQGTNYGYTF. The CDR3 DNA is TGTGCCAGCAGTTATACCGGACAGGGGACTAACTATGGCTACACCTTC.

This clonotype was found a few times. The rearrangement joins TRBV3-1 to TRBJ2-1; either TRBD1 or TRBD2 may supply D (5 bases each). V was shortened by 3 bases and J by 8 bases, with 11 bases between the two germline ends. CDR3 length: 13 residues. Germline CDR1 LGHDT, CDR2 YNNKEL (reference sequence). The CDR3: CASSQGRVDEQFF. The CDR3 bases are TGTGCCAGCAGCCAGGGGCGGGTCGATGAGCAGTTCTTC.

The rearrangement joins TRBV12-3 or TRBV12-4 to TRBJ1-6; D gene unclear. The CDR3 consists of 13 residues. V was cut by 3 bases and J by 12 bases, with 12 bases left in between. The CDR3 spells CASSLRGSEPLHF. The CDR3 DNA is TGTGCCAGCAGTTTGCGGGGAAGTGAACCCCTCCACTTT.

This clonotype was counted at least ten times. The genes are TRBV20-1 and TRBJ2-7; 12 nucleotides line up with TRBD2. After removal of 6 bases from V and 4 bases from J, the junction contained 7 bases not matched to a gene. CDR3 length: 14 amino acids. Germline V gene data show CDR1 as DFQATT and CDR2 as SNEGSKA (reference sequence). The CDR3 bases are TGCAGTGCGCCCGGACTAGCGGGACGTTACGAGCAGTACTTC. Translating it yields CSAPGLAGRYEQYF.

This clonotype was picked up many times. The gene calls are TRBV6-1 and TRBJ1-5; no definite D call. The CDR3 runs 14 residues. Looked up from germline, CDR1 is MNHNS and CDR2 is SASEGT. Trimming removed 1 base from V and 6 bases from J, with 10 bases in between. The CDR3 spells CASSEEGSAQPQHF. The CDR3 nucleotides read TGTGCCAGCAGTGAAGAAGGGTCAGCTCAGCCCCAGCATTTT.

The V and J genes are TRBV10-3 and TRBJ2-7; 7 bases map to TRBD2. CDR1 ENHRY and CDR2 SYGVKD come from the germline V gene. Losses at the gene ends were 2 bases for V and 5 bases for J; bases not matched to a gene: 3. This CDR3 is 13 amino acids long. CDR3 nucleotide sequence: TGTGCCATCAGTGAGACTAGCGTCGACGAGCAGTACTTC. Translated: CAISETSVDEQYF.

This clonotype was counted between two and nine times. The chain employs TRBV12-3 or TRBV12-4 and TRBJ2-2; 12 bases are shared with TRBD2. V trimming: 6 bases; J trimming: 6 bases; junction bases outside the gene matches: 2. There are 14 residues in the CDR3. Here the CDR3 DNA reads TGTGCCAGCAGCTGGACTAGCGGGGCCGGGGAGCTGTTTTTT. It is translated as CASSWTSGAGELFF.

In this sample, this clonotype turned up a few times. The chain recombines TRBV3-1 with TRBJ2-3; possibly TRBD1 or TRBD2 for D (5 bases each). V was clipped by 4 bases and J by 2 bases, with 10 bases between them. The CDR3 has 14 amino acids. Germline V gene data show CDR1 as LGHDT and CDR2 as YNNKEL (reference sequence). The chain's CDR3 is CASSLRDLTDTQYF. CDR3 DNA: TGTGCCAGCAGCCTGAGGGACCTCACAGATACGCAGTATTTT.

The chain carries TRBV3-1 and TRBJ2-7; TRBD2 is a possible D gene (5 bases). The CDR3 extends over 15 amino acids. Deletions cut 1 base from V and 2 bases from J, with 12 bases between. The germline V gene encodes CDR1 LGHDT and CDR2 YNNKEL (reference sequence). In DNA form, the CDR3 reads TGTGCCAGCAGCCAAGTCACCAGCGGAACCTACGAGCAGTACTTC. This gives the protein CASSQVTSGTYEQYF.

The sample holds many counts of this clonotype. The chain joins TRBV5-1 to TRBJ1-1; D gene unclear. V lost 0 bases and J lost 8, with 8 bases in between. This CDR3 comprises 12 residues. Germline V gene sequence: CDR1 SGHRS, CDR2 YFSETQ. The CDR3 loop is CASSLENGEAFF. CDR3 nucleotide sequence: TGCGCCAGCAGCTTGGAGAATGGGGAAGCTTTCTTT.